The 5 T cell receptor beta chains given below trace back to one sample, sequenced in a study of cytomegalovirus exposure and HLA in healthy donors. 13 Jbeta primers and 60 Vbeta primers were used for the PCR. Sequencing used immunoSEQ multiplex PCR; TCRdb keeps in-frame clones, though not all of them. The data show 110,000 or so clones, with approximately 82% seen just once and about 7.5% held by the top ten. The sample taken for sequencing was PBMCs. The receptors originated from a middle-aged man in good health and CMV-seropositive.

This chain connects TRBV9 to TRBJ1-1, with D possibly being TRBD1 (6 bases). V gave up 3 bases and J gave up 3 bases, with 12 bases separating them. CDR1 and CDR2 from the germline V gene are SGDLS and YYNGEE. There are 14 residues in the CDR3. CDR3 DNA sequence: TGTGCCAGCAGCGACGGACAGTCGGACACTGAAGCTTTCTTT. Its protein product is CASSDGQSDTEAFF.

This clone was counted only a few times. V usage is TRBV15 and J usage is TRBJ2-5; D gene ambiguous. Germline V gene lookup returns CDR1 LNHNV and CDR2 YYDKDF (reference sequence). This CDR3 is 13 amino acids long. V was shortened by 0 bases and J by 6 bases, with 8 bases between the two germline ends. CDR3 DNA sequence: TGTGCCACCAGCAGAGAACGCCAGAAGACCCAGTACTTC. Translation gives CATSRERQKTQYF.

The J gene is TRBJ2-5, the V gene TRBV7-8; weak D call: TRBD2 (6 bases). Trimming left V 6 bases short and J 5 bases short, with 10 bases between. Germline CDR1 reads SGHVS; CDR2 reads FQNEAQ. This CDR3 is 12 amino acids long. CDR3 sequence (DNA): TGTGCCAGCAGTCCTGCGGGGGAGACCCAGTACTTC. It translates to CASSPAGETQYF.

The gene calls are TRBV19 and TRBJ1-5, with 11 nucleotides matching TRBD1. Trimming took 4 bases from V and 5 from J; bases not matched to a gene: 7. In germline, CDR1 is LNHDA, CDR2 SQIVND (reference sequence). This CDR3 spans 16 amino acids. CDR3 sequence (DNA): TGTGCCAGTAGTAGATGGACAGGGGGCCACGATCAGCCCCAGCATTTT. This encodes CASSRWTGGHDQPQHF.

CDR3 sequence: CASSLQREYGELFF. Written as DNA, the CDR3 is TGTGCCAGCAGCTTACAGCGGGAGTACGGGGAGCTGTTTTTT. V gene TRBV7-2 combines with J gene TRBJ2-2; TRBD2 aligns across 8 bases. V lost 2 bases and J lost 7; bases outside the gene matches: 3. The CDR3 covers 14 residues. Germline V lookup: CDR1 SGHTA, CDR2 FQGNSA.